This TCR beta chain was observed in a study of cytomegalovirus exposure and HLA in healthy donors. Across the whole study: The 120 validation repertoires used the same platform as the roughly 670 first-cohort repertoires (as reported by a later analysis).

Study conclusions and caveats: Subsequent analysis revealed that first-cohort TCR clusters tended to co-occur in the roughly 120 validation repertoires. According to the study, 150 to 200 TCR beta chains were cytomegalovirus-associated.

As to this clone: Antigen specificity is unknown. Germline is not matched at one junction end, which may reflect a read error.

The method was immunoSEQ multiplex PCR; TCRdb's version includes in-frame clones alone and lacks a portion of them. The sample yields about 160,000 clones, 75% to 90% seen once. CDR1 SGHDT and CDR2 YYEEEE come from the germline V gene. This CDR3 contains 14 residues. The V gene is TRBV5-6, the J gene TRBJ1-3; D unclear. This sequence was found in a woman between 18 and 30 years old in good health and CMV-seronegative. Sequencing was performed on PBMCs. The CDR3 reads CASSQDMTGNTIYF. CDR3 DNA: TGTGCTAGCAGCCAAGACATGACTGGAAACACCATATATTTT.